The 30 T cell receptor beta chains below come from one sample, sequenced in a study of early T cells in non-severe SARS-CoV-2 infection. Each CDR3 protein gets one entry after TCRdb re-called the 5' RACE reads with MiXCR. The sample yields approximately 18,000 distinct CDR3 sequences, approximately 4.7% seen once. The sequencing input was whole blood. These receptors were collected from an adult who was a healthcare worker with PCR-confirmed SARS-CoV-2 infection or an uninfected control (not recorded which).

This clonotype was picked up many times. The V call is TRBV11-2, the J call TRBJ2-3; D might be TRBD1 (6 bases). This CDR3 contains 16 residues. V lost 5 bases and J 3 bases, leaving 18 bases between the germline ends. The germline V gene has CDR1 SGHAT and CDR2 FQNNGV. The CDR3 loop is CASSTRITGKTDTQYF. The CDR3 bases are TGTGCCAGCAGCACCAGGATTACAGGGAAGACAGATACGCAGTATTTT. The variable domain in full, completed from reference TRBV11-2 and TRBJ2-3, reads EAGVAQSPRYKIIEKRQSVAFWCNPISGHATLYWYQQILGQGPKLLIQFQNNGVVDDSQLPKDRFSAERLKGVDSTLKIQPAKLEDSAVYLCASSTRITGKTDTQYFGPGTRLTVL.

The table lists this clonotype with many counts. The rearrangement uses TRBV30 and TRBJ1-2, with TRBD1 matching 11 bases. Germline CDR1 reads GTSNPN; CDR2 reads SVGIG (reference sequence). The CDR3 covers 14 residues. V trimming: 5 bases; J trimming: 8 bases; junction bases outside the gene matches: 10. The CDR3 reads CAWLKDRGRQGYTF. DNA of the CDR3: TGTGCCTGGCTAAAGGACAGGGGGCGTCAAGGCTACACCTTC.

This clonotype was detected a few times. The chain employs TRBV7-9 and TRBJ2-7; 15 positions match TRBD2. J gave up 1 base and V 4 bases, and 5 bases lay outside the gene matches. Germline CDR1 reads SEHNR; CDR2 reads FQNEAQ (reference sequence). This CDR3 has 17 amino acids. CDR3 sequence (DNA): TGTGCCAGCAGCTCCCCGGGACTAGCGGGAGGATCCTACGAGCAGTACTTC. This codes for CASSSPGLAGGSYEQYF.

This clonotype was picked up many times. The chain links TRBV6-5 to TRBJ2-7, with D tentatively TRBD2 (6 bases). Trimming stripped 6 bases from V and 0 bases from J, with 12 bases between. CDR3 length: 14 amino acids. Germline assignment: CDR1 MNHEY and CDR2 SVGAGI. DNA for the CDR3: TGTGCCAGCAGAGGCGGGATGAGCTCCTACGAGCAGTACTTC. Translating it yields CASRGGMSSYEQYF.

This clonotype has more than one count but fewer than ten. The J gene is TRBJ2-5, the V gene TRBV13; the D gene is possibly TRBD2 (5 bases). Germline CDR1 reads PRHDT; CDR2 reads FYEKMQ (reference sequence). Trimming shortened V by 2 bases and J by 5 bases, and 18 bases separated the two germline ends. The CDR3 is made up of 16 amino acids. CDR3 coding DNA: TGTGCCAGCAGCTTATCCTCGCGGAGGCCCTACGAGACCCAGTACTTC. It is translated as CASSLSSRRPYETQYF.

Ten or more counts support this clonotype. The chain's CDR3 is CASSPGTANNEQFF. The CDR3 DNA sequence: TGTGCCAGCAGCCCCGGGACGGCTAACAATGAGCAGTTCTTC. This chain uses TRBV6-5 with TRBJ2-1, with D possibly being TRBD1 or TRBD2 (5 bases each). The V gene's germline CDR1 is MNHEY and CDR2 SVGAGI. The V end was cut by 6 bases, the J end by 5 bases, with 14 bases between. The CDR3 contains 14 residues.

This clonotype has a count of ten or more. J is TRBJ2-1 and V is TRBV30, with D possibly TRBD1 on 5 matching bases. The CDR3 is made up of 14 amino acids. CDR1 is GTSNPN, CDR2 SVGIG, per germline (reference sequence). Trimming stripped 5 bases from V and 0 bases from J, with 11 bases between. CDR3 bases: TGTGCCTGGCTTCGACAGAGCTCCTACAATGAGCAGTTCTTC. Translated, it gives CAWLRQSSYNEQFF.

Many counts were recorded for this clonotype. This rearrangement joins TRBV18 to TRBJ2-7; 8 bases match TRBD1. CDR1 KGHSH and CDR2 LQKENI come from the germline V gene. Unmatched junction bases numbered 6, after V lost 2 bases and J lost 3 bases. CDR3 size: 15 residues. In DNA, the CDR3 is TGTGCCAGCTCACCAGTCAGGGGGCAAAGCTACGAGCAGTACTTC. Its translation: CASSPVRGQSYEQYF.

At least ten counts were recorded for this clonotype. The chain employs TRBV27 and TRBJ2-7; D is unresolved. This CDR3 region has 16 residues. V lost 0 bases and J 5 bases, leaving 17 bases between the germline ends. Germline loops: CDR1 MNHEY, CDR2 SMNVEV (reference sequence). The CDR3 is CASSLSSRRHINEQYF. The CDR3 region has the DNA TGTGCCAGCAGTTTATCGAGCCGGCGCCACATCAACGAGCAGTACTTC.

This clonotype was seen at least ten times. The CDR3 loop is CASRQDARGQGYGYTF. The CDR3 nucleotides are TGTGCCAGTAGACAGGATGCCCGGGGGCAGGGCTATGGCTACACCTTC. The chain couples TRBV19 to TRBJ1-2, with D possibly matching TRBD1 (6 bases). Trimming removed 6 bases from V and 4 bases from J, with 21 bases in between. This CDR3 spans 16 amino acids. Looked up from germline, CDR1 is LNHDA and CDR2 is SQIVND (reference sequence).

This clonotype was counted ten times or more. V is TRBV6-5 and J is TRBJ1-1; tentatively, D is TRBD1 (6 bases). The germline V gene encodes CDR1 MNHEY and CDR2 SVGAGI. The CDR3 spans 15 residues. Trimming took 0 bases from V and 11 from J, leaving 19 bases between them. CDR3 in DNA: TGTGCCAGCAGTTACTCCACGACAGGCCGGGGGTATGCTTTCTTT. Translating gives CASSYSTTGRGYAFF.

By frequency in the sample, this clonotype is medium-sized. V is TRBV20-1 and J is TRBJ1-1, with a tentative D call TRBD1 (5 bases). The CDR3 contains 18 residues. The V end was cut by 6 bases, the J end by 0 bases, with 26 bases between. Germline V lookup: CDR1 DFQATT, CDR2 SNEGSKA (reference sequence). This CDR3 is CSARSRGVGRIMNTEAFF. CDR3 bases: TGCAGTGCACGGAGTCGGGGGGTCGGGAGAATCATGAACACTGAAGCTTTCTTT.

By share of the sample, this clonotype is medium-sized (0.01 to 0.1%). The V call is TRBV20-1, the J call TRBJ2-7; 11 bases match TRBD1. Germline-derived CDR1 and CDR2 are DFQATT and SNEGSKA (reference sequence). The CDR3 covers 15 residues. Trimming removed 6 bases from V and 4 bases from J; junction bases left unmatched: 11. The CDR3 region is CSAFAPGQGVYEQYF. CDR3 sequence (DNA): TGCAGTGCCTTCGCCCCGGGACAGGGGGTTTACGAGCAGTACTTC.

This clonotype was seen many times. The chain links TRBV28 to TRBJ2-2; perhaps TRBD2 as D (6 bases). V was pared by 1 base and J by 3 bases, with 9 bases between. CDR1 MDHEN and CDR2 SYDVKM come from the germline V gene. The CDR3 sequence is 15 residues long. The CDR3 DNA follows: TGTGCCAGCAGTTTATACGGGAGTGACACCGGGGAGCTGTTTTTT. This gives the protein CASSLYGSDTGELFF.

This clonotype was recorded at least ten times. This rearrangement joins TRBV12-3 or TRBV12-4 to TRBJ2-1; D remains unclear. Trimming took off 5 bases at V and 6 bases at J, with 11 bases between the two ends. This CDR3 contains 13 residues. The CDR3 is CASSHDNLNEQFF. CDR3 DNA: TGTGCCAGCAGTCATGACAACCTCAATGAGCAGTTCTTC.

This clonotype has at least ten counts. J is TRBJ2-6 and V is TRBV7-2, with D possibly matching TRBD2 (5 bases). Germline loops: CDR1 SGHTA, CDR2 FQGNSA. V shed 5 bases and J shed 0 bases, with 8 bases lying between them. CDR3 length equals 15 residues. CDR3 in amino acids: CASSQDYSGANVLTF. Here the CDR3 DNA reads TGTGCCAGCAGCCAAGACTACTCTGGGGCCAACGTCCTGACTTTC.

This clonotype was recorded at least ten times. The J gene is TRBJ2-1, the V gene TRBV20-1, with TRBD2 identical over 14 bases. The J segment lost 5 bases and the V segment lost 2 bases, leaving 5 bases of the junction unmatched. The CDR3 extends over 16 amino acids. Germline CDR1 and CDR2: DFQATT and SNEGSKA (reference sequence). CDR3 DNA: TGCAGTGCTAGATTCCCGGGACTAGCGGGAGACAATGAGCAGTTCTTC. Protein sequence: CSARFPGLAGDNEQFF.

In this sample, this clonotype is medium-sized. The chain has TRBV12-3 or TRBV12-4 and TRBJ1-6; 7 bases line up with TRBD1. J was trimmed by 6 bases and V by 1 base; bases with no gene match: 0. The CDR3 has 14 residues. CDR3 amino acids: CASSLGQGNSPLHF. The CDR3 nucleotides read TGTGCCAGCAGTTTAGGACAGGGTAATTCACCCCTCCACTTT.

This clonotype occurred many times. The gene calls are TRBV4-3 and TRBJ1-4, with unresolved D. The V and J ends lost 1 base and 6 bases respectively, with 3 bases between them. In germline, CDR1 is LGHNA, CDR2 YSLEER. This CDR3 contains 12 residues. The CDR3 DNA follows: TGCGCCAGCAGCCAAGTTGATGAAAAACTGTTTTTT. It yields the protein CASSQVDEKLFF.

This clonotype has more than one count but fewer than ten. The chain joins TRBV27 to TRBJ2-3; 7 bases line up with TRBD1. Germline assignment: CDR1 MNHEY and CDR2 SMNVEV (reference sequence). V lost 2 bases to trimming and J lost 5 bases; unmatched junction nucleotides: 4. The CDR3 has 14 residues. The CDR3: CASSLEGAQDTQYF. The CDR3 coding sequence is TGTGCCAGCAGTTTAGAGGGGGCGCAAGATACGCAGTATTTT.

This clonotype was detected many times. This sequence joins TRBV6-2 or TRBV6-3 and TRBJ2-2; D may be TRBD2 (6 bases). V lost 3 bases and J 0 bases, leaving 11 bases between the germline ends. The germline V gene encodes CDR1 MNHEY and CDR2 SVGEGT. CDR3 length: 16 amino acids. The chain's CDR3 is CASSYVRDPNTGELFF. DNA for the CDR3: TGTGCCAGCAGTTATGTGCGGGACCCGAACACCGGGGAGCTGTTTTTT.

This clonotype is termed medium-sized (0.01 to 0.1%). V is TRBV29-1 and J is TRBJ2-5; TRBD1 is a possible D gene (5 bases). This CDR3 spans 13 amino acids. Per the germline V gene, CDR1 is SQVTM and CDR2 is ANQGSEA. Between the trimmed V and J ends, which lost 4 bases and 1 base, there was a span of 10 bases. DNA of the CDR3: TGCAGCGTTGCCACAGGTGGCCAAGAGACCCAGTACTTC. It encodes CSVATGGQETQYF. Complete variable domain (other parts from reference TRBV29-1 and TRBJ2-5): SAVISQKPSRDICQRGTSLTIQCQVDSQVTMMFWYRQQPGQSLTLIATANQGSEATYESGFVIDKFPISRPNLTFSTLTVSNMSPEDSSIYLCSVATGGQETQYFGPGTRLLVL.

This clonotype was detected only a few times. This chain joins TRBV7-9 and TRBJ2-5, with 8 bases lining up with TRBD1. CDR1 SEHNR and CDR2 FQNEAQ come from the germline V gene (reference sequence). The CDR3 is 13 amino acids. The V and J ends lost 7 bases and 7 bases, in that order; junction bases with no gene match: 8. The CDR3 region has the DNA TGTGCCAGCATCAATGACAGGGGATTGACCCAGTACTTC. Its protein is CASINDRGLTQYF.

In DNA form, the CDR3 reads TGTGCCAGCAGTCCCCGTCCCCGACTAGCGGGAGGGTATATAGAGACCCAGTACTTC. Its translation is CASSPRPRLAGGYIETQYF. The chain links TRBV28 to TRBJ2-5; 14 bases line up with TRBD2. With V trimmed by 5 bases and J by 4 bases, 15 bases remained unmatched. Germline values: CDR1 MDHEN, CDR2 SYDVKM. The CDR3 consists of 19 residues.

Concerning this clonotype: A much bigger clone sits one base away, suggesting this may be a read error. This chain uses TRBV20-1 with TRBJ1-1; perhaps TRBD1 as D (6 bases). The CDR3 loop spans 13 amino acids. Looked up from germline, CDR1 is DFQATT and CDR2 is SNEGSKA (reference sequence). The CDR3 DNA reads as TGCAGTGCTAATATAGGGAGGGACACTGAAGCTTACTTT. The encoded protein is CSANIGRDTEAYF.

By its share, this clonotype is medium-sized (0.01 to 0.1%). V is TRBV20-1 and J is TRBJ1-1; no clear D gene. CDR1 is DFQATT and CDR2 is SNEGSKA in the germline V gene (reference sequence). There are 16 residues in the CDR3. Between the trimmed V and J ends, which lost 2 bases and 0 bases, there was a span of 16 bases. In DNA, the CDR3 is TGCAGTGCTAGACTTAACGGTGGGTTGGTGAACACTGAAGCTTTCTTT. It encodes CSARLNGGLVNTEAFF.

Only a few counts were recorded for this clonotype. The chain combines TRBV7-9 with TRBJ2-1; 11 positions agree with TRBD2. The CDR3 consists of 20 residues. Germline V gives CDR1 SEHNR, CDR2 FQNEAQ (reference sequence). Germline trimming cut 3 bases from V and 3 bases from J; bases unmatched to any gene: 16. CDR3 DNA sequence: TGTGCCAGCAGCTTCCCCACAGGGTTAGCGGGAGGGCCCCTCTACAATGAGCAGTTCTTC. Encoded protein: CASSFPTGLAGGPLYNEQFF.

This clonotype rates as medium-sized (0.01 to 0.1%). DNA for the CDR3: TGTGCCAGCAGCAACCCCTCCGGGACTAGCGGGAGGACCACGTTGTACGAGCAGTACTTC. This translates into CASSNPSGTSGRTTLYEQYF. The chain couples TRBV7-2 to TRBJ2-7; 15 nucleotides line up with TRBD2. The CDR3 runs to 20 residues. Per germline, CDR1 SGHTA and CDR2 FQGNSA. V gave up 5 bases and J gave up 4 bases; unmatched junction bases: 18.

This clonotype came up many times. The chain is built from TRBV4-2 and TRBJ2-2; D is perhaps TRBD1 (5 bases). This CDR3 spans 13 amino acids. Germline V gene data show CDR1 as LGHNA and CDR2 as YNFKEQ. Trimming cost V 6 bases and J 3 bases, with 8 bases left between them. CDR3 DNA: TGTGCCAGCAGGGACACCGACACCGGGGAGCTGTTTTTT. This encodes CASRDTDTGELFF.

This clonotype was recorded at least ten times. The chain has TRBV5-5 and TRBJ2-7; D may correspond to TRBD1 or TRBD2 (5 bases each). The CDR3 has 13 residues. Germline V lookup: CDR1 SGHKS, CDR2 YYEKEE (reference sequence). The V end lost 3 bases, the J end lost 0 bases, and 7 bases lay between the germline ends. CDR3 bases: TGTGCCAGCAGCTCAGGGAGCTCCTACGAGCAGTACGTC. Translation: CASSSGSSYEQYV.